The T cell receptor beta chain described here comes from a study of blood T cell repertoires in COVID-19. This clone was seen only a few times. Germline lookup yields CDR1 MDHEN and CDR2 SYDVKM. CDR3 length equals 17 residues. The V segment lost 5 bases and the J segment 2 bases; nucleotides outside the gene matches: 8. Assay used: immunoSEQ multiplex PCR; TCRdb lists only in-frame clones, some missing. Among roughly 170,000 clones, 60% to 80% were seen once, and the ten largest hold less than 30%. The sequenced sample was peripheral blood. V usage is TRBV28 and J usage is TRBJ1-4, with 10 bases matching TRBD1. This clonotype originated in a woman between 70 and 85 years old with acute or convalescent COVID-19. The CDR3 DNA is TGTGCCAGCAGTCCGCCGGACAGGGGGTTGACTAATGAAAAACTGTTTTTT. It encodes CASSPPDRGLTNEKLFF.